Shown below are 14 T cell receptor beta chains from a single sample sequenced in a study of vaccination effects on CD4 cells after COVID-19. After expansion with viral peptide pools in the ViraFEST assay, antigen-specific CD4+ T cells were sequenced. Scientists isolated CD4+ T cells after an approximately 10-day culture period ended. Infection with SARS-CoV-2 occurred in the person between March and December 2020, and PCR confirmed it. For these TCRs, the target antigens are not known. Some clones are missing from TCRdb's copy, which holds only in-frame ones; the method was immunoSEQ multiplex PCR. The sample yields 35,000 to 55,000 clones, about 75% seen once. This material consisted of CD4+ T cells from PBMCs cultured with a peptide pool, taken before COVID-19 vaccination. These receptors were collected from a human donor who had a prior SARS-CoV-2 infection.

The chain couples TRBV9 to TRBJ2-2; 7 positions match TRBD1. The V segment lost 3 bases and the J segment 0 bases; nucleotides outside the gene matches: 5. Germline CDR1 and CDR2: SGDLS and YYNGEE. This CDR3 comprises 16 residues. The CDR3 region is CASSARQGANTGELFF. The CDR3 region has the DNA TGTGCCAGCAGCGCCCGACAGGGCGCGAACACCGGGGAGCTGTTTTTT.

This clone was recorded a few times. The chain joins TRBV29-1 to TRBJ2-3; possibly TRBD2 for D (5 bases). Trimming took 7 bases from V and 0 from J, leaving 17 bases between them. The CDR3 is 15 amino acids. CDR1 and CDR2 (germline): SQVTM, ANQGSEA. CDR3 DNA sequence: TGCAGCGCCTATGGGAGAGTGGCTAGCACAGATACGCAGTATTTT. The encoded protein is CSAYGRVASTDTQYF.

The rearrangement joins TRBV18 to TRBJ2-5; 9 bases are a match to TRBD1. Germline loops: CDR1 KGHSH, CDR2 LQKENI. This CDR3 is built from 15 residues. The V gene end was trimmed by 2 bases and the J gene end by 5 bases; junction bases not matched to a gene: 6. The CDR3 DNA is TGTGCCAGCTCACCAATGACAGGGGGGCGCGAGACCCAGTACTTC. Translation gives CASSPMTGGRETQYF.

The gene calls are TRBV5-1 and TRBJ2-1, with 9 bases that match TRBD2. Germline CDR1 and CDR2: SGHRS and YFSETQ. With 4 bases clipped from V and 0 bases from J, the junction kept 5 bases outside the gene matches. The CDR3 has 16 amino acids. The CDR3 nucleotides are TGCGCCAGCAGCAAATTTAGCGGGAGCTCCTACAATGAGCAGTTCTTC. Protein sequence: CASSKFSGSSYNEQFF.

The table lists this clone with a few counts. The chain links TRBV3-1 (or the pseudogene TRBV3-2) to TRBJ1-1, with TRBD1 as a possible D gene (5 bases). V lost 1 base to trimming and J lost 1 base, with 10 bases between them. This CDR3 spans 15 amino acids. Germline V gene sequence: CDR1 LGHDT, CDR2 YNNKEL (reference sequence). The CDR3 coding sequence is TGTGCCAGCAGCCAAGGTTTGAGGGGGAACACTGAAGCTTTCTTT. Its protein product is CASSQGLRGNTEAFF.

In this sample, this clone turned up once. The CDR3 loop reads CASSTKPGSQGGNTIYF. DNA of the CDR3: TGTGCCAGCAGCACTAAACCGGGGTCTCAAGGCGGAAACACCATATATTTT. The rearrangement uses TRBV9 and TRBJ1-3; no clear D gene. In germline, CDR1 is SGDLS, CDR2 YYNGEE. This CDR3 is 17 amino acids long. Trimming removed 4 bases from V and 4 bases from J, with 21 bases in between.

V and J are TRBV19 and TRBJ2-1, with 7 nucleotides matching TRBD1. After removal of 1 base from V and 6 bases from J, the junction contained 0 bases not matched to a gene. Germline assignment: CDR1 LNHDA and CDR2 SQIVND (reference sequence). The CDR3 length is 13 residues. CDR3 in DNA: TGTGCCAGTAGTATAGGGACAGGCAATGAGCAGTTCTTC. Protein product: CASSIGTGNEQFF.

The J gene is TRBJ1-5, the V gene TRBV7-9; D call uncertain. This CDR3 is 12 amino acids long. Germline V gives CDR1 SEHNR, CDR2 FQNEAQ (reference sequence). Trimming pared 1 base from V and 5 bases from J, leaving 3 bases between. The CDR3 bases are TGTGCCAGCAGCTTAGTGGATCAGCCCCAGCATTTT. Translated: CASSLVDQPQHF.

V usage is TRBV19 and J usage is TRBJ2-7; D is unresolved. V was pared by 3 bases and J by 0 bases, with 6 bases between. CDR1 is LNHDA and CDR2 is SQIVND in the germline V gene (reference sequence). The CDR3 contains 13 residues. The CDR3 bases are TGTGCCAGTAGTATTAAGCCCTCCTACGAGCAGTACTTC. This sequence encodes CASSIKPSYEQYF.

This rearrangement joins TRBV23-1 to TRBJ2-1, with a weak D call TRBD2 (5 bases). TRBV23-1 is given ORF status, its function remaining uncertain. The CDR3 contains 16 residues. With 10 bases removed from V and 2 bases from J, the gap between germline ends came to 21 bases. This CDR3 reads CATRGLARRAYNEQFF. The CDR3 DNA sequence: TGCGCCACCCGCGGACTCGCCCGGAGAGCCTACAATGAGCAGTTCTTC.

CDR3 protein: CASSLAVNSLAGPGELFF. CDR3 nucleotide sequence: TGTGCCAGCAGCTTAGCCGTAAACAGTCTAGCGGGACCCGGGGAGCTGTTTTTT. V usage is TRBV7-8 and J usage is TRBJ2-2, with TRBD2 matching 9 bases. This CDR3 spans 18 amino acids. Unmatched junction bases numbered 11, after V lost 0 bases and J lost 6 bases. Germline assignment: CDR1 SGHVS and CDR2 FQNEAQ.

The J gene is TRBJ2-7, the V gene TRBV7-2; 7 positions match TRBD2. Germline CDR1 SGHTA, CDR2 FQGNSA. The CDR3 has 15 amino acids. The trim removed 5 bases at V and 3 bases at J, leaving 10 bases unmatched. The CDR3 spells CASSLVGTTYYEQYF. CDR3 nucleotide sequence: TGTGCCAGCAGCCTAGTGGGGACTACCTACTACGAGCAGTACTTC.

This clone was found a few times. The rearrangement uses TRBV6-4 and TRBJ2-4; TRBD1 matches at 9 bases. The V and J ends lost 7 bases and 8 bases, in that order; junction bases with no gene match: 15. The CDR3 loop spans 16 amino acids. Germline lookup yields CDR1 MRHNA and CDR2 SNTAGT. The DNA for the CDR3 is TGTGCCAGCATTGGTATACCGGGACAGGGCTCGGACATTCAGTACTTC. The encoded protein is CASIGIPGQGSDIQYF.

This clone was observed once. The chain has TRBV11-2 and TRBJ2-7; tentative D call: TRBD1 (6 bases). This CDR3 is 15 amino acids long. V was clipped by 5 bases and J by 5 bases, with 19 bases between them. CDR1 and CDR2 (germline): SGHAT, FQNNGV. The CDR3 loop reads CASSLTGHFGDEQYF. Written as DNA, the CDR3 is TGTGCCAGCAGCCTCACGGGACATTTCGGCGACGAGCAGTACTTC.